This TCR beta chain was retrieved from a study of technical replicates of blood from a few donors. This CDR3 region has 14 residues. Between the trimmed V and J ends, which lost 5 bases and 6 bases, there was a span of 14 bases. In germline, CDR1 is SGHTA, CDR2 FQGNSA. TCRdb keeps only in-frame clones here, not all; method: immunoSEQ multiplex PCR. The data show about 13,000 clones, about four fifths seen once. The chain combines TRBV7-2 with TRBJ2-1; a weak D match, TRBD1 (5 bases). The clonotype was recovered from a human donor in good health. Sequencing was done on a sample of PBMCs. CDR3 DNA: TGTGCCAGCAGCCATGGGGCGGCTAGCAATGAGCAGTTCTTC. Protein sequence: CASSHGAASNEQFF.